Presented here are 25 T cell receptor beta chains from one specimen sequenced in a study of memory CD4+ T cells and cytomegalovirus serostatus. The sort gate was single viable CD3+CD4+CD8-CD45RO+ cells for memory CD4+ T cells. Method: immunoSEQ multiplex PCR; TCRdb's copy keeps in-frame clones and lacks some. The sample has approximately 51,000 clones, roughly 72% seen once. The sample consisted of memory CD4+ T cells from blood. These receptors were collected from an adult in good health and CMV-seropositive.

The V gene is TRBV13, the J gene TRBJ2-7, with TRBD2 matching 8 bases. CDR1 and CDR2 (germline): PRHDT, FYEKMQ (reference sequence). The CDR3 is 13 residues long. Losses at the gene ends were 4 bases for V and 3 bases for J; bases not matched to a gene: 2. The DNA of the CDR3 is TGTGCCAGCAGCTCGGGACTAGACTACGAGCAGTACTTC. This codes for CASSSGLDYEQYF.

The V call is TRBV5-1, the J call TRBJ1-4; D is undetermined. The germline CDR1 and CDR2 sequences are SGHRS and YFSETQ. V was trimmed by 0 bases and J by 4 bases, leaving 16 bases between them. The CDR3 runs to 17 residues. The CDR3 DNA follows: TGCGCCAGCAGCTTGGGTTCAGGCGAAAGAGTTAATGAAAAACTGTTTTTT. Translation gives CASSLGSGERVNEKLFF.

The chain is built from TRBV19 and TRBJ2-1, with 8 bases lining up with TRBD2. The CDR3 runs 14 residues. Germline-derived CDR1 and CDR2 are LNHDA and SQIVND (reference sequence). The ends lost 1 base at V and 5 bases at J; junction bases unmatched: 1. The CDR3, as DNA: TGTGCCAGTAGTATAGCGGGGGGGAACAATGAGCAGTTCTTC. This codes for CASSIAGGNNEQFF. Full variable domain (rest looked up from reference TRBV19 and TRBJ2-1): DGGITQSPKYLFRKEGQNVTLSCEQNLNHDAMYWYRQDPGQGLRLIYYSQIVNDFQKGDIAEGYSVSREKKESFPLTVTSAQKNPTAFYLCASSIAGGNNEQFFGPGTRLTVL.

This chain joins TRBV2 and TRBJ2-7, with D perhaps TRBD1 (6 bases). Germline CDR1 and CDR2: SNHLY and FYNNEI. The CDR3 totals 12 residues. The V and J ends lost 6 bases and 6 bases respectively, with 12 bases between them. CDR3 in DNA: TGTGCCAGCAGCACCACAGGGACCGAGCAGTACTTC. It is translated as CASSTTGTEQYF.

The CDR3 nucleotides are TGCAGCGTTGAAGTCTCAGGGGCGCGGGAAAAACTGTTTTTT. Translating it yields CSVEVSGAREKLFF. The chain uses TRBV29-1 and TRBJ1-4; a weak D match, TRBD1 (6 bases). Trimming took 1 base from V and 8 from J, leaving 14 bases between them. This CDR3 region has 14 residues. The germline V gene encodes CDR1 SQVTM and CDR2 ANQGSEA. Combining the CDR3 with reference TRBV29-1 and TRBJ1-4 gives the whole variable domain SAVISQKPSRDICQRGTSLTIQCQVDSQVTMMFWYRQQPGQSLTLIATANQGSEATYESGFVIDKFPISRPNLTFSTLTVSNMSPEDSSIYLCSVEVSGAREKLFFGSGTQLSVL.

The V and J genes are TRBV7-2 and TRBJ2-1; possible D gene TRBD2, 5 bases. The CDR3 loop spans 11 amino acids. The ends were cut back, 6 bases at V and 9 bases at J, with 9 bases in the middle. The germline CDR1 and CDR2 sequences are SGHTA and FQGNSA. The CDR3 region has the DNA TGTGCCAGCAGTCGCGAGGGTGAGCAGTTCTTC. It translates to CASSREGEQFF.

The chain's CDR3 is CASSYTDRTEAFF. The CDR3 coding sequence is TGTGCCAGCAGTTACACAGACAGAACTGAAGCTTTCTTT. The chain links TRBV6-6 to TRBJ1-1; a possible D gene is TRBD1 (5 bases). From germline, CDR1 is MNHNY and CDR2 SVGAGI (reference sequence). V was cut by 2 bases and J by 5 bases, with 9 bases left in between. The CDR3 has 13 amino acids.

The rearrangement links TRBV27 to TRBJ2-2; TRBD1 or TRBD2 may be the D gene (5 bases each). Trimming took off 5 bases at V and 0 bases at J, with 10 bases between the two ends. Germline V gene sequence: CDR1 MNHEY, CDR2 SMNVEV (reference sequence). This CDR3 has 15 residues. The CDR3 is CASSPRGANTGELFF. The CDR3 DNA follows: TGTGCCAGCAGTCCCCGGGGCGCGAACACCGGGGAGCTGTTTTTT.

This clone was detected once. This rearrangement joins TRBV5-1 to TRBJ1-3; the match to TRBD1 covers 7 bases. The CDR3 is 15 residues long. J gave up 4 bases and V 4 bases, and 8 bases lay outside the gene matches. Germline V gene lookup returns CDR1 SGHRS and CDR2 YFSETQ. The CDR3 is CASSLTGEPGNTIYF. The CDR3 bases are TGCGCCAGCAGCCTTACAGGGGAGCCAGGAAACACCATATATTTT.

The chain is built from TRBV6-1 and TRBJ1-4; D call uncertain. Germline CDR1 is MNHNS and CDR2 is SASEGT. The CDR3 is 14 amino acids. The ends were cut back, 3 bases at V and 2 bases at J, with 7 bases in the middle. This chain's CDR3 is CASSDRGTNEKLFF. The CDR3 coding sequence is TGTGCCAGCAGTGACAGAGGTACTAATGAAAAACTGTTTTTT.

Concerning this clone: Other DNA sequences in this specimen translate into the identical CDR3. The CDR3 is CASSVRDTNTEAFF. Here the CDR3 DNA reads TGTGCCAGCAGTGTCCGGGACACTAACACTGAAGCTTTCTTT. The rearrangement uses TRBV25-1 and TRBJ1-1; D is possibly TRBD1 (6 bases). Germline-derived CDR1 and CDR2 are MGHDK and SYGVNS. With 4 bases removed from V and 2 bases from J, the gap between germline ends came to 11 bases. CDR3 size: 14 residues.

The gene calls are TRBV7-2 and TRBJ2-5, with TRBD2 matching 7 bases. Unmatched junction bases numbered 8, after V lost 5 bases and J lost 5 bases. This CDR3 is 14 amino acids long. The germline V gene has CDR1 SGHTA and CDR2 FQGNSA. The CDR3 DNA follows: TGTGCCAGCAGCCTAGGAGCGGGGAGGGAGACCCAGTACTTC. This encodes CASSLGAGRETQYF. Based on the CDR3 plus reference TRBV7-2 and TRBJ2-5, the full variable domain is GAGVSQSPSNKVTEKGKDVELRCDPISGHTALYWYRQSLGQGLEFLIYFQGNSAPDKSGLPSDRFSAERTGGSVSTLTIQRTQQEDSAVYLCASSLGAGRETQYFGPGTRLLVL.

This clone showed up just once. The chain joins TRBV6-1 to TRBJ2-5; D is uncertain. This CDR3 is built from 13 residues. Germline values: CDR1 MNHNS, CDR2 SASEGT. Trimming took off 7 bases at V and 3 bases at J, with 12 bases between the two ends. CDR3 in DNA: TGTGCCAGCACCCCCGGAAGAGAAGAGACCCAGTACTTC. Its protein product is CASTPGREETQYF.

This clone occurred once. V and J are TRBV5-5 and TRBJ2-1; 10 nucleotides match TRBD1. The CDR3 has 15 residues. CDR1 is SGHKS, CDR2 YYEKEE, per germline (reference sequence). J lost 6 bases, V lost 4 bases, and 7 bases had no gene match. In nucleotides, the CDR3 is TGTGCCAGCAGCCCTGGGACAGGGGTTTCCAATGAGCAGTTCTTC. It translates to CASSPGTGVSNEQFF.

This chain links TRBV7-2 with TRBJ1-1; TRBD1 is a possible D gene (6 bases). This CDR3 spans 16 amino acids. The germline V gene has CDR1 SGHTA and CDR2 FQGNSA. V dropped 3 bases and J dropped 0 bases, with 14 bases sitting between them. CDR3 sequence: CASSFAGGRMNTEAFF. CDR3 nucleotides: TGTGCCAGCAGCTTTGCCGGGGGCCGGATGAACACTGAAGCTTTCTTT.

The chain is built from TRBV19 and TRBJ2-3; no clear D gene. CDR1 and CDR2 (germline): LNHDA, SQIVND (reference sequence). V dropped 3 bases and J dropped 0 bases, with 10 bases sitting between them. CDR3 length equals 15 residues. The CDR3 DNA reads TGTGCCAGTAGTATTCAGATAACTAGCACAGATACGCAGTATTTT. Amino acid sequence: CASSIQITSTDTQYF. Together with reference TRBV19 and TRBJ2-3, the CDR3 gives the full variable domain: DGGITQSPKYLFRKEGQNVTLSCEQNLNHDAMYWYRQDPGQGLRLIYYSQIVNDFQKGDIAEGYSVSREKKESFPLTVTSAQKNPTAFYLCASSIQITSTDTQYFGPGTRLTVL.

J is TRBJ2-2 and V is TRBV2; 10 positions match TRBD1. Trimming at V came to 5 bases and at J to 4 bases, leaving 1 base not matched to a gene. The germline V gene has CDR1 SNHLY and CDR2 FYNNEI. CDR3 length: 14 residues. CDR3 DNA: TGTGCCAGCAGTAGACAGGGGGCCACCGGGGAGCTGTTTTTT. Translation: CASSRQGATGELFF.

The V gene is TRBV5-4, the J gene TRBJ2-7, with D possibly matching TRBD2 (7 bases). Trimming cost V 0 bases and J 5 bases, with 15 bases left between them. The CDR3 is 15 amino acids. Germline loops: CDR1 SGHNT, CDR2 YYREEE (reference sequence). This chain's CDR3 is CASSLALGGRDEQYF. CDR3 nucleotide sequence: TGTGCCAGCAGCTTGGCCTTGGGGGGGCGCGACGAGCAGTACTTC.

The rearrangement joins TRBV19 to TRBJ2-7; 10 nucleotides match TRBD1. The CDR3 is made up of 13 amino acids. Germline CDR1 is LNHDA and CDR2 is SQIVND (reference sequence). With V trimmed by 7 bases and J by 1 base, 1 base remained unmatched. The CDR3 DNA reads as TGTGCCAGTAAGGGACAGGGGTCCTACGAGCAGTACTTC. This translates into CASKGQGSYEQYF. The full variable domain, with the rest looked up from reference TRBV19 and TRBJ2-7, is DGGITQSPKYLFRKEGQNVTLSCEQNLNHDAMYWYRQDPGQGLRLIYYSQIVNDFQKGDIAEGYSVSREKKESFPLTVTSAQKNPTAFYLCASKGQGSYEQYFGPGTRLTVT.

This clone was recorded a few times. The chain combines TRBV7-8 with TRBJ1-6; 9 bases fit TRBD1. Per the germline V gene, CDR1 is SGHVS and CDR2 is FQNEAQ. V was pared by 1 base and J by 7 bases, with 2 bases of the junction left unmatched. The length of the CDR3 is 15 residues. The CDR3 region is CASSLGTGENSPLHF. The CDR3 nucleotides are TGTGCCAGCAGCTTAGGGACAGGGGAGAATTCACCCCTCCACTTT.

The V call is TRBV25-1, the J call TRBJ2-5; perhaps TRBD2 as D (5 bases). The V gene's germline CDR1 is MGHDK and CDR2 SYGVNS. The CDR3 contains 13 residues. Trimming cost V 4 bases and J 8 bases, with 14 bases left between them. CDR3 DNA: TGTGCCAGCAGTGCCCAGTCGAGGGATACCCAGTACTTC. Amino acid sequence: CASSAQSRDTQYF.

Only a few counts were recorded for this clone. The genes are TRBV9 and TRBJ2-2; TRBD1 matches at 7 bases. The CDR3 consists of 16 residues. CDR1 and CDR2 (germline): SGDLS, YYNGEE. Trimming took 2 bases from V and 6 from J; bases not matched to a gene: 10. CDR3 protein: CASSVGQAGASGELFF. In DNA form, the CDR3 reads TGTGCCAGCAGCGTCGGACAGGCCGGCGCCTCCGGGGAGCTGTTTTTT. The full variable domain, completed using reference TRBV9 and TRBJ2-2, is DSGVTQTPKHLITATGQRVTLRCSPRSGDLSVYWYQQSLDQGLQFLIQYYNGEERAKGNILERFSAQQFPDLHSELNLSSLELGDSALYFCASSVGQAGASGELFFGEGSRLTVL.

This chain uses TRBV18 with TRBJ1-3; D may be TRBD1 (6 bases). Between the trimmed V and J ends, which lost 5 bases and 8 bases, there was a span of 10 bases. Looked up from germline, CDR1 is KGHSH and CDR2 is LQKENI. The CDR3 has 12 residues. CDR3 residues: CASSSRGDTIYF. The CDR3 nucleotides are TGTGCCAGCTCATCGAGGGGGGACACCATATATTTT.

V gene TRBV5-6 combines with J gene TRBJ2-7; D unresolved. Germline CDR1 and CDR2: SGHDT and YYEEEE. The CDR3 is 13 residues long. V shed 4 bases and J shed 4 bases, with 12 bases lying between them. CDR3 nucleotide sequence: TGTGCCAGCAGCCCGCAGCCCGGGTACGAGCAGTACTTC. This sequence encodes CASSPQPGYEQYF.

CDR3 region: CASGLDENTEAFF. CDR3 nucleotide sequence: TGTGCTAGTGGTTTGGATGAGAACACTGAAGCTTTCTTT. V usage is TRBV12-5 and J usage is TRBJ1-1; D not resolved. The CDR3 consists of 13 residues. Germline V gene data show CDR1 as LGHNT and CDR2 as FRNRAP. Trimming removed 1 base from V and 1 base from J, with 4 bases in between.